This T cell receptor (beta chain) was profiled in a study of blood T cell repertoires in COVID-19. Sequenced by immunoSEQ multiplex PCR; TCRdb stores in-frame clones only, minus some. The table lists more than 250,000 clones, around nine tenths of them singletons, with roughly 6.3% in the top ten. The CDR3 is 15 amino acids. Germline loops: CDR1 SGHTS, CDR2 YDEGEE. Trimming took 6 bases from V and 2 from J, leaving 17 bases between them. Sequencing input: PBMCs or T cells enriched from blood (not recorded which). The clonotype originates from a woman aged 40 to 49 who had recovered from COVID-19. The chain links TRBV5-8 to TRBJ1-1; D is possibly TRBD1 (5 bases). The CDR3 bases are TGTGCCAGCACCCGGGGGGAGGTTACCAACACTGAAGCTTTCTTT. This sequence encodes CASTRGEVTNTEAFF.